The sample holds many counts of the clone carrying this T cell receptor (beta chain). Its antigen remains unknown. The sample belongs to a study of T cells in Graves' hyperthyroidism and ophthalmopathy. Study at large: It was at initial diagnosis, before any treatment, that peripheral blood was collected.

This CDR3 has 13 residues. In germline, CDR1 is PRHDT, CDR2 FYEKMQ (reference sequence). Trimming removed 5 bases from V and 6 bases from J, with 13 bases in between. Regions amplified from RNA transcripts were the TCR beta CDR3 regions. A set of HTBI primers served as the primers for a first-round RT-PCR of the TCR CDR3. One entry per CDR3 protein results from TCRdb running MiXCR on the multiplex PCR reads. The repertoire has over 350,000 distinct CDR3 sequences, around an eighth of them found once; the top ten carry around 28%. Overall study results and limits: Ophthalmopathy was distinguished from stable hyperthyroidism by 13 V-J signatures.

Patients having uncontrolled infection, another autoimmune disease, pregnancy or lactation were not included. Orbital computed tomography and thyroid ultrasound, together with serum TRAb and thyroxine and clinical symptoms, were used for diagnoses. The chain couples TRBV13 to TRBJ2-5; D remains ambiguous. Specimen: blood. This clonotype was obtained from a man aged 50 to 59 with Graves' ophthalmopathy. The DNA of the CDR3 is TGTGCCAGCAGCCCAGAGCCCCTTAAGACCCAGTACTTC. As protein: CASSPEPLKTQYF.